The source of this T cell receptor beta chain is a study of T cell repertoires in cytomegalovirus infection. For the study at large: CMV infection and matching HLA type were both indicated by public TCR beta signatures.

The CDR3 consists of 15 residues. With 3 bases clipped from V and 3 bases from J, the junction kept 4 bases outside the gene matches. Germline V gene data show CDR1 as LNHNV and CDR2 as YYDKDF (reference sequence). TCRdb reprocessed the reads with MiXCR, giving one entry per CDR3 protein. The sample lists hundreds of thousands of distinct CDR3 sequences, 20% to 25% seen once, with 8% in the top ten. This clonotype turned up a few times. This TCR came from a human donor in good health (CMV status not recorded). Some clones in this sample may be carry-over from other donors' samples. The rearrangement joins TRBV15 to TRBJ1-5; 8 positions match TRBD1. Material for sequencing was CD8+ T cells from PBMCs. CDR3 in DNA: TGTGCCACCAGCAGCGACAGGGGTTTCAATCAGCCCCAGCATTTT. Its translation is CATSSDRGFNQPQHF.